Each of the 7 T cell receptor beta chains below was sequenced from the same sample in a study of cytomegalovirus exposure and HLA in healthy donors. Primers for the PCR totalled 60 Vbeta and 13 Jbeta. Libraries were prepared by immunoSEQ multiplex PCR; TCRdb keeps only in-frame clonotypes and omits some of them. The sample comprises around 120,000 clones, approximately 80% of which are singletons, and 3.5% to 4% rests with the top ten. The specimen was PBMCs. The origin of the receptors is a human donor in good health.

This clone has only one observation. This sequence joins TRBV29-1 and TRBJ1-2, with D maybe TRBD1 (6 bases). Trimming shortened V by 1 base and J by 4 bases, and 13 bases separated the two germline ends. CDR1 is SQVTM and CDR2 is ANQGSEA in the germline V gene. This CDR3 comprises 14 residues. The CDR3 coding sequence is TGCAGCGTTGAAGGTCGCGGACAGCCCTATGGCTACACCTTC. It is translated as CSVEGRGQPYGYTF.

The chain joins TRBV5-4 to TRBJ2-1; 7 positions match TRBD2. V lost 7 bases to trimming and J lost 1 base; unmatched junction nucleotides: 5. The length of the CDR3 is 14 residues. CDR1 and CDR2 from the germline V gene are SGHNT and YYREEE (reference sequence). The CDR3 DNA sequence: TGTGCCAGCCCGGGGGGTCGGTCCTACAATGAGCAGTTCTTC. It codes for CASPGGRSYNEQFF.

The V gene is TRBV7-6, the J gene TRBJ2-3; D may be TRBD2 (6 bases). V shed 5 bases and J shed 2 bases, with 17 bases lying between them. The CDR3 consists of 16 residues. CDR1 and CDR2 from the germline V gene are SGHVS and FNYEAQ. CDR3 DNA sequence: TGTGCCAGCAGCCTGCTGGGAGGTTCTGCCACAGATACGCAGTATTTT. It translates to CASSLLGGSATDTQYF.

In its sample, this clone was seen a few times. The chain combines TRBV9 with TRBJ1-3, with a tentative D call TRBD1 (6 bases). The V end was cut by 3 bases, the J end by 2 bases, with 12 bases between. Germline V gene sequence: CDR1 SGDLS, CDR2 YYNGEE. This CDR3 comprises 15 residues. Here the CDR3 DNA reads TGTGCCAGCAGCGGCGGTTCAGGGGCTGGAAACACCATATATTTT. Its protein product is CASSGGSGAGNTIYF.

V usage is TRBV5-4 and J usage is TRBJ1-4, with D possibly being TRBD1 (5 bases). Trimming pared 4 bases from V and 4 bases from J, leaving 14 bases between. There are 15 residues in the CDR3. Germline V CDR1 and CDR2: SGHNT, YYREEE (reference sequence). The CDR3 DNA reads TGTGCCAGCAGCACCGCCGGGGGAAATAATGAAAAACTGTTTTTT. Its translation is CASSTAGGNNEKLFF. Based on the CDR3 plus reference TRBV5-4 and TRBJ1-4, the full variable domain is ETGVTQSPTHLIKTRGQQVTLRCSSQSGHNTVSWYQQALGQGPQFIFQYYREEENGRGNFPPRFSGLQFPNYSSELNVNALELDDSALYLCASSTAGGNNEKLFFGSGTQLSVL.

The chain links TRBV2 to TRBJ2-7; 10 positions match TRBD2. This CDR3 region has 15 residues. Germline trimming cut 2 bases from V and 2 bases from J; bases unmatched to any gene: 3. Per the germline V gene, CDR1 is SNHLY and CDR2 is FYNNEI. Here the CDR3 reads CASSELAGVPYEQYF. The CDR3 DNA follows: TGTGCCAGCAGTGAACTAGCGGGAGTCCCCTACGAGCAGTACTTC.

The chain has TRBV18 and TRBJ2-7, with a possible D match to TRBD2 (6 bases). This CDR3 is 15 amino acids long. With 1 base removed from V and 2 bases from J, the gap between germline ends came to 12 bases. Germline V lookup: CDR1 KGHSH, CDR2 LQKENI. The CDR3 nucleotides read TGTGCCAGCTCACCACAGGTTAGCGGTGCCTACGAGCAGTACTTC. Protein sequence: CASSPQVSGAYEQYF. The full variable domain, in which reference TRBV18 and TRBJ2-7 provide the parts outside the CDR3, is NAGVMQNPRHLVRRRGQEARLRCSPMKGHSHVYWYRQLPEEGLKFMVYLQKENIIDESGMPKERFSAEFPKEGPSILRIQQVVRGDSAAYFCASSPQVSGAYEQYFGPGTRLTVT.